This T cell receptor (beta chain) was retrieved from a study of post-analysis software for immune sequencing data. The CDR3 is 14 amino acids in total, end residues counted. Prepared libraries of TCR beta cDNA carried unique molecular identifiers. T cells numbering about 0.85 to 10 million yielded 500,000 or so cDNA molecules. One entry per CDR3 protein results from TCRdb running MiXCR on the PCR reads. The sample yields approximately 730,000 distinct CDR3 sequences, around 42% seen once. About this clonotype itself: Its antigen is not known. Because the CDR3's place on the DNA is in doubt, the DNA is left out and the CDR3 is given as listed by TCRdb.

Findings and caveats of the study: Five TRBV segments appeared more often in patients than in controls, and TRBV5-6, TRBV5-1 and TRBV20-1 were among these. Under F measure analysis, samples from one preparation batch co-clustered strongly.

Sequencing was done on a sample of blood. The rearrangement joins TRBV12-3 or TRBV12-4 to TRBJ1-2; the table's D gene call, TRBD1, was not cross checked with the DNA. This receptor was taken from a girl aged 10 to 17 with multiple sclerosis. CDR3 sequence reads: CASSGAEAFFGYTF.